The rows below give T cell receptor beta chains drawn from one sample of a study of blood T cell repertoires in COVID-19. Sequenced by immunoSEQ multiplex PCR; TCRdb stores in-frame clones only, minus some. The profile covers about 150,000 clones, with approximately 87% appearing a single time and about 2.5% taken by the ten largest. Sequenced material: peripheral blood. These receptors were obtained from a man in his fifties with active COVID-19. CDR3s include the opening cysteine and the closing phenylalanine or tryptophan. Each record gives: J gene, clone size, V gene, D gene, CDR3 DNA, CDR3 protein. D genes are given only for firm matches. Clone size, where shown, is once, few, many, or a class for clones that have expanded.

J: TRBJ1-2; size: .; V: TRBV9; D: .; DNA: TGTGCCAGCAGCGTAGGGGGTAACGGGGATGGCTACACCTTC; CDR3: CASSVGGNGDGYTF
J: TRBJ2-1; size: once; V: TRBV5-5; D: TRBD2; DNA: TGTGCCAGCAGCATCACTAGCGGAAGCTCCTACAATGAGCAGTTCTTC; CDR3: CASSITSGSSYNEQFF
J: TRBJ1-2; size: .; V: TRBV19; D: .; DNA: TGTGCCAGTAGCCTCTTTCACGGGGGGCGTTATGGCTACACCTTC; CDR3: CASSLFHGGRYGYTF
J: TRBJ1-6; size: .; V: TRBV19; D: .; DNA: TGTGCCAGTACTGAAGGACAGTATAATTCACCCCTCCACTTT; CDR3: CASTEGQYNSPLHF
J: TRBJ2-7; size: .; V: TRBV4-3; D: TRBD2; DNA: TGCGCCAGCAGCTACGTGGGAGCGGGGTACGAGCAGTACTTC; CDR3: CASSYVGAGYEQYF
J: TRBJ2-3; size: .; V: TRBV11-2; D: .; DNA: TGTGCCAGCAGCCCTGGAGGGTCCGATACGCAGTATTTT; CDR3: CASSPGGSDTQYF
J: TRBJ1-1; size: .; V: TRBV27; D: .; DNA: TGTGCCAGCAGTTTCCTAGACAGTAACACTGAAGCTTTCTTT; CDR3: CASSFLDSNTEAFF
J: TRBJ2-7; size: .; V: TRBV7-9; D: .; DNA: TGTGCCAGCAGCTCCTCGAGGGTAATGGATTACGAGCAGTACTTC; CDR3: CASSSSRVMDYEQYF
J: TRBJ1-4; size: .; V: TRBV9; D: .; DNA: TGTGCCAGCAGCGTAGATGGCAGGGGATTCGAAAAACTGTTTTTT; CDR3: CASSVDGRGFEKLFF
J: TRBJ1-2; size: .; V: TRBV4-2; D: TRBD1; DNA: TGTGCCAGCAGCCAAGGGACAGGGGTTGGTAACTATGGCTACACCTTC; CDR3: CASSQGTGVGNYGYTF
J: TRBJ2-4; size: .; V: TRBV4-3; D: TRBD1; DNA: TGCGCCAGCAGCCAGGGACAGGGAGGGGGGAACATTCAGTACTTC; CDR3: CASSQGQGGGNIQYF
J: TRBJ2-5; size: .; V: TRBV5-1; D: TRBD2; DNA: TGCGCCAGTAGGGGACTAGCGGACCAAGAGACCCAGTACTTC; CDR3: CASRGLADQETQYF
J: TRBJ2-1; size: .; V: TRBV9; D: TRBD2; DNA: TGTGCCAGCAACAGCGGGGGGTACAATGAGCAGTTCTTC; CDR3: CASNSGGYNEQFF
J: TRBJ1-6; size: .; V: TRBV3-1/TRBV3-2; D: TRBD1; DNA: TGTGCCAGCAGCCTGCTAACCGGGACAGACACTTCACCCCTCCACTTT; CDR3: CASSLLTGTDTSPLHF
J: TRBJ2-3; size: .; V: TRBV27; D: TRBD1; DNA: TGTGCCAGCCTAGACAGGGGGCGGAGCACAGATACGCAGTATTTT; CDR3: CASLDRGRSTDTQYF
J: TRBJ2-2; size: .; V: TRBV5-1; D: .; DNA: TGCGCCAGCAGCCTTCTCCGCGGAGCCGGGGAGCTGTTTTTT; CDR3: CASSLLRGAGELFF
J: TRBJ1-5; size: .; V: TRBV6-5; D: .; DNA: TGTGCCGTGGGCCGGGGTGGTCAGCCCCAGCATTTT; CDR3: CAVGRGGQPQHF
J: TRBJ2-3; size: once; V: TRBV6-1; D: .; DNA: TGTGCCAGCAGTGAAGCGCTGGGGGGAGGCACAGATACGCAGTATTTT; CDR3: CASSEALGGGTDTQYF